A single sample is the source of the 8 T cell receptor beta chains below, sequenced in a study of CD8 T cells in Susac syndrome. Reverse transcription of roughly 0.5 to 1 ug RNA was carried out with random hexamers. Each CDR3 protein is one row after TCRdb ran MiXCR on the immunoSEQ multiplex PCR reads. Counted here are roughly 400,000 distinct CDR3 sequences, around 85% occurring once; the ten biggest clones make up under 0.15%. Sequenced: CD8+ T cells from PBMCs. The receptor source for this set is a human donor with multiple sclerosis.

This clonotype was seen only once. CDR3 region: CASSVGTEDTEAFF. For the CDR3, the DNA is TGCGCCAGCAGCGTCGGGACAGAGGACACTGAAGCTTTCTTT. The J gene is TRBJ1-1, the V gene TRBV5-1, with TRBD1 identical over 7 bases. J lost 3 bases, V lost 4 bases, and 6 bases had no gene match. CDR3 length: 14 residues. Germline V CDR1 and CDR2: SGHRS, YFSETQ.

This sequence joins TRBV7-9 and TRBJ1-2; TRBD1 might be the D (5 bases). Trimming shortened V by 7 bases and J by 2 bases, and 17 bases separated the two germline ends. The CDR3 totals 15 residues. Germline V CDR1 and CDR2: SEHNR, FQNEAQ (reference sequence). The CDR3 loop reads CASTPAGPGNYGYTF. The CDR3 DNA reads as TGTGCCAGCACCCCGGCGGGGCCCGGAAACTATGGCTACACCTTC.

J is TRBJ2-1 and V is TRBV4-1; the D gene is possibly TRBD2 (5 bases). Germline values: CDR1 MGHRA, CDR2 YSYEKL. The V end was cut by 1 base, the J end by 1 base, with 14 bases between. The CDR3 runs 17 residues. The CDR3 spells CASSQVTTGISYNEQFF. The CDR3 nucleotides are TGCGCCAGCAGCCAAGTAACCACGGGGATATCCTACAATGAGCAGTTCTTC.

The V and J genes are TRBV29-1 and TRBJ2-1; the match to TRBD2 covers 11 bases. CDR1 SQVTM and CDR2 ANQGSEA come from the germline V gene. V gave up 5 bases and J gave up 3 bases; unmatched junction bases: 3. The CDR3 is 14 residues long. In DNA form, the CDR3 reads TGCAGCGTTCTTAGCGGGAGGGTCTACAATGAGCAGTTCTTC. This gives the protein CSVLSGRVYNEQFF.

The chain recombines TRBV5-1 with TRBJ2-7, with D possibly being TRBD1 (6 bases). Germline CDR1 reads SGHRS; CDR2 reads YFSETQ. Trimming removed 0 bases at V and 2 bases at J, with 15 bases between. The CDR3 sequence is 16 residues long. The chain's CDR3 is CASSLGIWDTPYEQYF. The CDR3 bases are TGCGCCAGCAGCTTGGGCATTTGGGACACACCCTACGAGCAGTACTTC.

V usage is TRBV18 and J usage is TRBJ2-3; 10 bases fit TRBD1. The V and J ends lost 3 bases and 6 bases, in that order; junction bases with no gene match: 12. This CDR3 contains 17 residues. The germline V gene encodes CDR1 KGHSH and CDR2 LQKENI. The CDR3: CASSPTPRQGARDTQYF. The CDR3 DNA is TGTGCCAGCTCACCCACGCCTCGACAGGGGGCCAGGGATACGCAGTATTTT.

The V call is TRBV7-6, the J call TRBJ1-2, with TRBD1 matching over 7 bases. This CDR3 has 16 residues. In germline, CDR1 is SGHVS, CDR2 FNYEAQ. The V gene end was trimmed by 8 bases and the J gene end by 6 bases; junction bases not matched to a gene: 18. In DNA form, the CDR3 reads TGTGCCAGCGGGAGAGCAGGGGGGTCTCTCGTCGATGGCTACACCTTC. Amino acids: CASGRAGGSLVDGYTF.

The chain is built from TRBV6-1 and TRBJ2-3, with D possibly TRBD2 on 6 matching bases. V gave up 6 bases and J gave up 2 bases, with 18 bases separating them. The germline V gene encodes CDR1 MNHNS and CDR2 SASEGT. CDR3 length equals 16 residues. CDR3 amino acids: CASRDIAERPTDTQYF. DNA of the CDR3: TGTGCCAGCAGAGACATAGCGGAAAGGCCCACAGATACGCAGTATTTT.